The text below deals with one TCR beta chain. This sample was included in a study of T-cell memory formation after mild COVID-19. CDR1 and CDR2 (germline): SGHRS, YFSETQ. CDR3 length: 15 residues. The ends were cut back, 6 bases at V and 4 bases at J, with 17 bases in the middle. One entry per CDR3 protein, called by TCRdb with MiXCR from the 5' RACE reads. The data hold nearly 110,000 distinct CDR3 sequences, with 13% to 15% observed a single time. This sequence originates from a young man who had mild COVID-19 (a few samples of this study predate the infection). Cell type and time point are not known. The chain combines TRBV5-1 with TRBJ2-1, with a tentative D call TRBD2 (7 bases). Sequencing used PBMCs or a T cell subset sorted from them (not recorded which). CDR3 amino acids: CASTSGAGAYNEQFF. In nucleotides, the CDR3 is TGCGCCAGCACCTCGGGGGCGGGGGCATACAATGAGCAGTTCTTC. Drawing the rest from reference TRBV5-1 and TRBJ2-1, the complete variable domain is KAGVTQTPRYLIKTRGQQVTLSCSPISGHRSVSWYQQTPGQGLQFLFEYFSETQRNKGNFPGRFSGRQFSNSRSEMNVSTLELGDSALYLCASTSGAGAYNEQFFGPGTRLTVL.